The 25 T cell receptor beta chains presented below share a single source sample, sequenced in a study of beta chain features in type 1 diabetes. The study's findings and limits: In every one of the four CD4+ subsets, TCRB CDR3s were moderately but significantly shorter in Type 1 diabetes patients.

No antigen has been identified for these receptors. Every bit of the isolated RNA underwent reverse transcription, so sequencing read expressed TCRB transcripts. Clones were sequenced by immunoSEQ multiplex PCR, and TCRdb holds only the in-frame ones, with some missing. The sample lists a few hundred thousand clones, 10% to 15% occurring once. Sequenced: naive CD4+ T cells from blood. Every receptor here comes from a woman between 18 and 30 years old with type 1 diabetes.

This clone occurred a few times. The chain uses TRBV9 and TRBJ2-3; 8 nucleotides agree with TRBD2. Germline-derived CDR1 and CDR2 are SGDLS and YYNGEE. The CDR3 runs 16 residues. Trimming cost V 4 bases and J 2 bases; bases outside gene matches: 9. DNA for the CDR3: TGTGCCAGCAGCCCCGGGAGGGGACTACCCACAGATACGCAGTATTTT. Its translation: CASSPGRGLPTDTQYF.

CDR3 sequence reads: CASSSGGVDYGYTF. The DNA of the CDR3 is TGTGCCAGCAGTTCGGGGGGAGTGGACTATGGCTACACCTTC. The chain joins TRBV27 to TRBJ1-2, with TRBD1 as a possible D gene (5 bases). The CDR3 has 14 amino acids. CDR1 MNHEY and CDR2 SMNVEV come from the germline V gene (reference sequence). Deletions cut 4 bases from V and 3 bases from J, with 12 bases between.

This clone was detected a few times. The chain carries TRBV5-1 and TRBJ2-1; D call uncertain. The V gene's germline CDR1 is SGHRS and CDR2 YFSETQ. V was pared by 5 bases and J by 2 bases, with 17 bases between. This CDR3 is 16 amino acids long. The CDR3, as DNA: TGCGCCAGCAGTGTGCTGCCTGGGCAGGCCTACAATGAGCAGTTCTTC. As protein: CASSVLPGQAYNEQFF.

This sequence joins TRBV11-2 and TRBJ2-2, with D possibly matching TRBD1 (5 bases). Trimming cost V 5 bases and J 3 bases, with 10 bases left between them. The germline V gene has CDR1 SGHAT and CDR2 FQNNGV. The CDR3 extends over 14 amino acids. The CDR3 protein is CASSADRYTGELFF. DNA of the CDR3: TGTGCCAGCAGCGCTGACAGATACACCGGGGAGCTGTTTTTT.

As concerns this clone: This sample also contains other DNA sequences that code for the same CDR3. The chain combines TRBV29-1 with TRBJ1-1; a weak D match, TRBD1 (6 bases). The CDR3 is 12 residues long. CDR1 and CDR2 (germline): SQVTM, ANQGSEA. V was shortened by 6 bases and J by 2 bases, with 10 bases between the two germline ends. The CDR3: CSVGTRNTEAFF. The CDR3 region has the DNA TGCAGCGTCGGGACACGAAACACTGAAGCTTTCTTT.

The chain employs TRBV30 and TRBJ2-2, with unresolved D. V was cut by 1 base and J by 1 base, with 7 bases left in between. CDR1 is GTSNPN and CDR2 is SVGIG in the germline V gene (reference sequence). The CDR3 consists of 14 residues. The CDR3 region has the DNA TGTGCCTGGAGTGGGGCGAAGAACACCGGGGAGCTGTTTTTT. Translation gives CAWSGAKNTGELFF. Full variable domain (missing parts from reference TRBV30 and TRBJ2-2): SQTIHQWPATLVQPVGSPLSLECTVEGTSNPNLYWYRQAAGRGLQLLFYSVGIGQISSEVPQNLSASRPQDRQFILSSKKLLLSDSGFYLCAWSGAKNTGELFFGEGSRLTVL.

As DNA, the CDR3 is TGCGCCAGCAGCTTGGGGAGCGGGGGGGCCTGGAATGAGCAGTTCTTC. The encoded protein is CASSLGSGGAWNEQFF. V usage is TRBV5-1 and J usage is TRBJ2-1; 10 nucleotides line up with TRBD2. CDR3 size: 16 residues. The germline gives CDR1 SGHRS, CDR2 YFSETQ. Trimming at V came to 0 bases and at J to 7 bases, leaving 7 bases not matched to a gene.

The chain uses TRBV5-1 and TRBJ2-6, with 7 nucleotides matching TRBD2. V gave up 2 bases and J gave up 0 bases; unmatched junction bases: 5. This CDR3 has 17 amino acids. Germline-derived CDR1 and CDR2 are SGHRS and YFSETQ. This CDR3 is CASSLGAGDSGANVLTF. CDR3 nucleotide sequence: TGCGCCAGCAGCTTAGGGGCGGGAGACTCTGGGGCCAACGTCCTGACTTTC. Full variable domain (remainder filled in from reference TRBV5-1 and TRBJ2-6): KAGVTQTPRYLIKTRGQQVTLSCSPISGHRSVSWYQQTPGQGLQFLFEYFSETQRNKGNFPGRFSGRQFSNSRSEMNVSTLELGDSALYLCASSLGAGDSGANVLTFGAGSRLTVL.

The chain employs TRBV5-4 and TRBJ2-1, with 14 bases identical to TRBD2. The CDR3 is 19 residues long. The junction had 13 bases not matched to a gene; V was cut back by 4 bases and J by 4 bases. CDR1 is SGHNT and CDR2 is YYREEE in the germline V gene (reference sequence). CDR3 residues: CASSRPPTSGGAGYNEQFF. Written as DNA, the CDR3 is TGTGCCAGCAGCCGCCCCCCGACTAGCGGGGGGGCGGGGTACAATGAGCAGTTCTTC.

The V and J genes are TRBV4-1 and TRBJ2-5; maybe TRBD2 (6 bases). The CDR3 is made up of 21 amino acids. With 0 bases removed from V and 1 base from J, the gap between germline ends came to 27 bases. Per germline, CDR1 MGHRA and CDR2 YSYEKL. The CDR3 nucleotides read TGCGCCAGCAGCCAAGATTTGATAGAGAACCGGTCGAAGCGGGTCCAAGAGACCCAGTACTTC. Residues: CASSQDLIENRSKRVQETQYF.

A few counts support this clone. CDR3 protein: CASSLLGQGYGYTF. Here the CDR3 DNA reads TGTGCCAGCAGCTTATTAGGGCAGGGCTATGGCTACACCTTC. V is TRBV11-2 and J is TRBJ1-2, with D tentatively TRBD1 (5 bases). V gave up 2 bases and J gave up 4 bases, with 11 bases separating them. This CDR3 region has 14 residues. Per germline, CDR1 SGHAT and CDR2 FQNNGV.

This clone has only a few counts. The rearrangement links TRBV4-3 to TRBJ1-1; D remains unclear. There are 12 residues in the CDR3. Per the germline V gene, CDR1 is LGHNA and CDR2 is YSLEER. V dropped 3 bases and J dropped 6 bases, with 8 bases sitting between them. CDR3 loop: CASSQARSEAFF. The CDR3, as DNA: TGCGCCAGCAGCCAGGCCAGGTCTGAAGCTTTCTTT.

The table lists this clone with a few counts. The chain combines TRBV4-3 with TRBJ2-3, with 7 bases aligning to TRBD1. With 0 bases clipped from V and 8 bases from J, the junction kept 5 bases outside the gene matches. There are 14 residues in the CDR3. Germline CDR1 is LGHNA and CDR2 is YSLEER. CDR3 loop: CASSQDLGQRTQYF. CDR3 sequence (DNA): TGCGCCAGCAGCCAAGATTTGGGACAGCGTACGCAGTATTTT.

The CDR3 spells CASSLAVETQYF. The CDR3 region has the DNA TGTGCCAGCAGCTTAGCCGTAGAGACCCAGTACTTC. This sequence joins TRBV7-9 and TRBJ2-5; D unresolved. The germline V gene has CDR1 SEHNR and CDR2 FQNEAQ (reference sequence). The CDR3 is 12 residues long. Trimming pared 0 bases from V and 4 bases from J, leaving 3 bases between. Based on the CDR3 plus reference TRBV7-9 and TRBJ2-5, the full variable domain is DTGVSQNPRHKITKRGQNVTFRCDPISEHNRLYWYRQTLGQGPEFLTYFQNEAQLEKSRLLSDRFSAERPKGSFSTLEIQRTEQGDSAMYLCASSLAVETQYFGPGTRLLVL.

The CDR3 DNA reads TGTGCCAGCAGTGTTGGGCGGGGGCAGTATTTT. Its protein product is CASSVGRGQYF. This sequence joins TRBV25-1 and TRBJ2-3, with a tentative D call TRBD2 (6 bases). Per the germline V gene, CDR1 is MGHDK and CDR2 is SYGVNS. V gave up 4 bases and J gave up 11 bases, with 10 bases separating them. This CDR3 spans 11 amino acids.

This clone was seen a handful of times. The rearrangement joins TRBV11-2 to TRBJ2-3; 8 bases line up with TRBD2. The junction had 9 bases not matched to a gene; V was cut back by 4 bases and J by 3 bases. Germline loops: CDR1 SGHAT, CDR2 FQNNGV. The CDR3 sequence is 16 residues long. The CDR3 nucleotides read TGTGCCAGCAGCTCCCCTAGGGGCGGGAGGACAGATACGCAGTATTTT. Encoded protein: CASSSPRGGRTDTQYF.

The chain has TRBV12-5 and TRBJ2-1; TRBD2 is a possible D gene (6 bases). With 7 bases removed from V and 10 bases from J, the gap between germline ends came to 17 bases. The CDR3 has 13 residues. Looked up from germline, CDR1 is LGHNT and CDR2 is FRNRAP. DNA for the CDR3: TGTGCTAGTGCCACCTGGAGGGTAGGCGAGCAGTTCTTC. Amino acids: CASATWRVGEQFF.

This clone was counted only a few times. Relative to the germline gene, one junction end is altered; a read error may explain this. The DNA for the CDR3 is TGTGCCATAAGTGAGGACAGCTACGAGCAGTACTTC. Encoded protein: CAISEDSYEQYF. This sequence joins TRBV10-3 and TRBJ2-7, with a tentative D call TRBD1 (6 bases). Germline CDR1 is ENHRY and CDR2 is SYGVKD. This CDR3 comprises 12 residues.

This clone has more than one count but fewer than ten. This chain joins TRBV7-2 and TRBJ2-7; maybe TRBD2 (7 bases). CDR1 is SGHTA and CDR2 is FQGNSA in the germline V gene. CDR3 size: 11 residues. CDR3 loop: CASGTRYEQYF. The CDR3 DNA reads as TGTGCGAGCGGGACACGATACGAGCAGTACTTC.

This clone was recorded once. The chain carries TRBV9 and TRBJ2-1; 12 bases match TRBD2. Trimming at V came to 4 bases and at J to 3 bases, leaving 5 bases not matched to a gene. The CDR3 is 16 residues long. Germline V gene lookup returns CDR1 SGDLS and CDR2 YYNGEE. The CDR3 sequence is CASSLGLAGRYNEQFF. The CDR3 DNA follows: TGTGCCAGCAGCCTCGGACTAGCGGGGCGCTACAATGAGCAGTTCTTC.

This clone has a handful of counts. The gene calls are TRBV19 and TRBJ1-2; tentative D call: TRBD1 (5 bases). CDR1 LNHDA and CDR2 SQIVND come from the germline V gene (reference sequence). CDR3 length: 18 amino acids. Trimming left V 7 bases short and J 0 bases short, with 24 bases between. CDR3 DNA sequence: TGTGCCAGTAAAGACAGACTCCGCGCACCGAGGTCTAACTATGGCTACACCTTC. It translates to CASKDRLRAPRSNYGYTF.

J is TRBJ2-5 and V is TRBV7-7, with 9 nucleotides matching TRBD2. Unmatched junction bases numbered 5, after V lost 1 base and J lost 5 bases. The germline CDR1 and CDR2 sequences are SSHAT and FNYEAQ (reference sequence). This CDR3 has 15 residues. The CDR3, as DNA: TGTGCCAGCAGCTTAGGCGGCGGGGGGGCTGAGACCCAGTACTTC. Protein sequence: CASSLGGGGAETQYF.

This clone was observed a handful of times. CDR3 nucleotides: TGTGCCATCAGTGAGGCGGGCCAAGAGACCCAGTACTTC. It codes for CAISEAGQETQYF. The genes are TRBV10-3 and TRBJ2-5; perhaps TRBD2 as D (5 bases). Germline values: CDR1 ENHRY, CDR2 SYGVKD. The CDR3 sequence is 13 residues long. The germline V and J ends were trimmed by 2 bases and 1 base, with 5 bases remaining between them.

The chain uses TRBV7-9 and TRBJ2-7; no clear D gene. Germline V gene lookup returns CDR1 SEHNR and CDR2 FQNEAQ (reference sequence). The CDR3 spans 16 residues. V lost 5 bases, J lost 4 bases, and 21 bases lay in between. This CDR3 reads CASSPDLGSVTYEQYF. CDR3 coding DNA: TGTGCCAGCAGCCCCGACCTGGGCAGTGTGACGTACGAGCAGTACTTC.

The sample holds a few counts of this clone. The chain uses TRBV29-1 and TRBJ2-7, with unresolved D. V lost 4 bases and J lost 2, with 15 bases in between. The germline gives CDR1 SQVTM, CDR2 ANQGSEA. This CDR3 has 14 residues. The CDR3 nucleotides read TGCAGCGTTGTCGCTTTTCCCGCTACCTACGAGCAGTACTTC. It encodes CSVVAFPATYEQYF.